This T cell receptor beta chain was profiled in a study (TCRdb year 2016). The library was obtained by RT-PCR. The run used an Illumina MiSeq. TCRdb redid the processing of the public reads, applying fastp at Q25 and MiXCR, and retained in-frame beta chains. Each CDR3 protein appears once, grouped with its most common genes and DNA. Within this sample are approximately 720,000 distinct CDR3 sequences, with 14% of them counted one time only. The ten biggest clones cover 3.6% of the sample. The V end loses 6 bases and the J end loses 3 bases, and a stretch of 11 bases separates them. Measured from the cysteine to the phenylalanine, the CDR3 is 14 residues long. Only the CDR3 DNA is retained, 42 bases long and in frame from the first base. Based on the germline V gene, the CDR1 and CDR2 sequences are MNHEY and SVGAGI. This clonotype was seen ten or more times. This receptor's antigen is unknown. The input lacks base qualities; no much larger clone sits a single base away.

This TCR came from a female donor in good health, serving as a healthy control. Recombination joined TRBV6-5 with TRBJ1-4; the D gene assignment is ambiguous. Specimen: memory CD4+ T cells from blood. CDR3 loop: CASRPFNPNEKLFF. The DNA sequence reads TGTGCCAGCAGGCCCTTTAATCCTAATGAAAAACTGTTTTTT.